The source of this TCR beta chain is a study of CD4 and CD8 cells across lung adenocarcinoma regions. The patients had localized lung adenocarcinoma, a non-small cell subtype. The sample holds many counts of this clonotype. The length of the CDR3 is 18 residues. V dropped 0 bases and J dropped 4; count of bases not matched to a gene: 6. Germline V gene lookup returns CDR1 MNHEY and CDR2 SMNVEV (reference sequence). TCRdb redid the calling of the PCR reads with MiXCR, one entry per CDR3 protein. The table has approximately 18,000 distinct CDR3 sequences, roughly half seen once. This chain links TRBV27 with TRBJ2-2, with 12 positions matching TRBD2. This clonotype originated in a female donor with lung adenocarcinoma. The CD4 and CD8 labels of this study may be unreliable. Sequenced material: CD8+ T cells from the center of a lung tumor. The CDR3 sequence is CASSLSPGLAGSTGELFF. In nucleotides, the CDR3 is TGTGCCAGCAGTTTATCCCCGGGACTAGCGGGTTCCACCGGGGAGCTGTTTTTT.